This entry lists 5 T cell receptor beta chains sequenced from one sample in a study of regulatory T cells in long-lasting Graves disease. Documented time point: persistent/refractory GD, antithyroid drugs over 5 years with positive TRAb. Extracted PBMC RNA gave rise to the TCR library. Researchers made TCR beta libraries by using iRepertoire HTBI primers and running Arm-PCR on CDR3 regions. Each CDR3 protein gets one entry after TCRdb re-called the multiplex PCR reads with MiXCR. This sample yields approximately 400,000 distinct CDR3 sequences, of which 20% to 25% are seen a single time; approximately 26% belongs to the top ten. Sequenced material: peripheral blood mononuclear cells (PBMCs), taken when the disease was refractory, from a patient treated with antithyroid drugs. These receptors originate from a female donor with Graves disease.

This clonotype came up many times. The J gene is TRBJ2-1, the V gene TRBV2; D not certain. There are 15 residues in the CDR3. Germline CDR1 SNHLY, CDR2 FYNNEI. Trimming removed 1 base from V and 1 base from J, with 8 bases in between. In nucleotides, the CDR3 is TGTGCCAGCAGTGAAGGGGGATTTTCCTACAATGAGCAGTTCTTC. Its translation is CASSEGGFSYNEQFF.

This clonotype was recorded a few times. The V call is TRBV6-1, the J call TRBJ2-4, with D possibly called TRBD1 or TRBD2 (5 bases each). The CDR3 consists of 15 residues. Trimming stripped 4 bases from V and 0 bases from J, with 10 bases between. CDR1 and CDR2 (germline): MNHNS, SASEGT. CDR3 region: CASSVGVEAKNIQYF. The DNA for the CDR3 is TGTGCCAGCAGTGTGGGGGTCGAAGCCAAAAACATTCAGTACTTC.

The rearrangement joins TRBV29-1 to TRBJ1-1, with D uncertain. The CDR3 consists of 12 residues. With 5 bases removed from V and 5 bases from J, the gap between germline ends came to 12 bases. CDR1 SQVTM and CDR2 ANQGSEA come from the germline V gene. The CDR3: CSVRVSGTEAFF. The CDR3 DNA is TGCAGCGTTAGGGTGTCGGGTACTGAAGCTTTCTTT.

This rearrangement joins TRBV30 to TRBJ2-5; TRBD1 matches 10 bases. The CDR3 runs to 16 residues. V shed 2 bases and J 2 bases; nucleotides not matched to a gene: 8. Germline CDR1 and CDR2: GTSNPN and SVGIG (reference sequence). CDR3: CAWSSGDRGRQETQYF. The CDR3 DNA reads as TGTGCCTGGAGTTCGGGAGACAGGGGGCGGCAAGAGACCCAGTACTTC.

The V gene is TRBV14, the J gene TRBJ1-1; D unclear. Trimming took off 6 bases at V and 10 bases at J, with 21 bases between the two ends. This CDR3 has 14 residues. The germline V gene has CDR1 SGHDN and CDR2 FVKESK. The CDR3 sequence: CASSPDAHAPGAFF. The DNA for the CDR3 is TGTGCCAGCAGTCCCGACGCCCACGCTCCTGGAGCTTTCTTT.